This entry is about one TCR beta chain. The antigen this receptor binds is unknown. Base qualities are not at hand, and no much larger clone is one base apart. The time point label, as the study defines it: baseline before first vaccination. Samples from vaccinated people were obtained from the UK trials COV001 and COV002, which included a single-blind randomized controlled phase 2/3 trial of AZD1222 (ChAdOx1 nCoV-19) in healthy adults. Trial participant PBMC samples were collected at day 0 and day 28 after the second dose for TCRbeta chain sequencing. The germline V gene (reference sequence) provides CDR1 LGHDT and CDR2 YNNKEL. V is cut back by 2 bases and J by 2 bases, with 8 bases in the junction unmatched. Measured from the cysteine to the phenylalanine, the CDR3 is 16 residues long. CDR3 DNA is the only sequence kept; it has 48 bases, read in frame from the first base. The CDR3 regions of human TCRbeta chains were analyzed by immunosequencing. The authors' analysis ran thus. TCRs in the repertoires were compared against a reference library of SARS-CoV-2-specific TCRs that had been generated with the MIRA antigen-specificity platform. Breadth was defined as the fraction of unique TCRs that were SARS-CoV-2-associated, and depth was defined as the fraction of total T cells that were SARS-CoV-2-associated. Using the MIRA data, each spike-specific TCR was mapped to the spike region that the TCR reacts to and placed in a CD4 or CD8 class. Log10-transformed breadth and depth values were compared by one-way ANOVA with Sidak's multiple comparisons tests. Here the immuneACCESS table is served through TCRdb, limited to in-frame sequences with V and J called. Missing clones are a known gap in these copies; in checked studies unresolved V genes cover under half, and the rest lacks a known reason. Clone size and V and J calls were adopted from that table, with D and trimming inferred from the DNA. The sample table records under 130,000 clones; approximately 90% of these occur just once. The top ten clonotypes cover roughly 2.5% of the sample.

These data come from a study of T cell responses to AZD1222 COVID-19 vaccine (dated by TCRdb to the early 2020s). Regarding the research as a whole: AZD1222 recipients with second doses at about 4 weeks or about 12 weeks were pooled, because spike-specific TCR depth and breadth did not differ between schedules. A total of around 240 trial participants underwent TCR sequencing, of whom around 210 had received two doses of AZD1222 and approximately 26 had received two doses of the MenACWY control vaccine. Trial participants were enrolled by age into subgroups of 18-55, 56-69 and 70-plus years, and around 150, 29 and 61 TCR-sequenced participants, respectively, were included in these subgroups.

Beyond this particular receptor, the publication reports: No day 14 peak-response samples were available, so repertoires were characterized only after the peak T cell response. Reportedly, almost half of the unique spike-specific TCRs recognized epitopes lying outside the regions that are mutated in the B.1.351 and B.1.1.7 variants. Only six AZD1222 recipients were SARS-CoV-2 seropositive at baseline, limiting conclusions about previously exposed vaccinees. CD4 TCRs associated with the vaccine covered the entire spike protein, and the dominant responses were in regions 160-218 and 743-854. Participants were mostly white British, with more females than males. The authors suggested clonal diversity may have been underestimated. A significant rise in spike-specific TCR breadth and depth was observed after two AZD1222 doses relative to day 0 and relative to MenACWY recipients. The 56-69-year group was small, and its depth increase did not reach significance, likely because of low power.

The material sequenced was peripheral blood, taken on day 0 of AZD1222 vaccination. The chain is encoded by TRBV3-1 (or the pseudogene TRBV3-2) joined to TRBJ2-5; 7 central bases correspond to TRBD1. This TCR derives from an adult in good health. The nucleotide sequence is TGTGCCAGCAGCCAAAAGTACGAGGGACAGCAAGAGACCCAGTACTTC. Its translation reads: CASSQKYEGQQETQYF.